The present TCR beta chain was sequenced within a study of shared clonotypes between healthy human individuals. TCRdb's copy holds only in-frame clones and misses some; the assay was immunoSEQ multiplex PCR. Of fewer than 600,000 clones in the sample, roughly 80% were seen once. Trimming removed 4 bases from V and 6 bases from J; junction bases left unmatched: 9. CDR1 and CDR2 (germline): ENHRY, SYGVKD. The length of the CDR3 is 15 residues. The rearrangement joins TRBV10-3 to TRBJ1-1; TRBD1 matches 9 bases. The sequence was obtained from a woman between 40 and 50 years old in good health. Some clones in this sample may be carry-over from other donors' samples. The sample taken for sequencing was PBMCs. The CDR3 protein is CAISGNNRGLPEAFF. As DNA, the CDR3 is TGTGCCATCAGTGGGAACAACAGGGGGCTCCCTGAAGCTTTCTTT.